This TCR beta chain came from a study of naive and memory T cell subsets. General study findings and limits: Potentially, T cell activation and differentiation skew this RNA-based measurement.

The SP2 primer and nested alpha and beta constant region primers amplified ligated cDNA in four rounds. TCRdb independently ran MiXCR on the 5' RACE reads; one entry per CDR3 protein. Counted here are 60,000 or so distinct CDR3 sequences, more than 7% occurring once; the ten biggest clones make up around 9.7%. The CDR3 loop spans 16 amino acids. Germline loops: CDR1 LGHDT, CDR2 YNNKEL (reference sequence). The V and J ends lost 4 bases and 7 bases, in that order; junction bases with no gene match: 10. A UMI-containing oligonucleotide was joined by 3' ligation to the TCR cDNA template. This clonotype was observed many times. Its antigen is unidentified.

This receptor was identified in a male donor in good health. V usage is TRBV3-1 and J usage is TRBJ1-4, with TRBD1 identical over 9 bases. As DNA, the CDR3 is TGTGCCAGCAGCCCTCGCGCCGGGACAGGGAGTGAAAAACTGTTTTTT. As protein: CASSPRAGTGSEKLFF.